Each of the 23 T cell receptor beta chains below was sequenced from the same sample in a study of multiple sclerosis patients with progressive multifocal leukoencephalopathy (dated by TCRdb to about 2019). Receptor amplification or capture employed the immunoSEQ multiplex PCR assay. This immuneACCESS table, as held by TCRdb, lists in-frame sequences with V and J called but not all clones. Of the missing ones, under half trace to an unresolved V gene in checked studies; the others have no known cause. This sample holds tens of thousands of clones; 75% to 90% were observed only once. The ten largest clones take up approximately 13% of the sample. The time point label of this sample denotes: time of PML onset. The treatment or condition label, read with the paper, signifies: on natalizumab therapy at sampling. Sequencing was performed on PBMCs, taken from a patient treated with natalizumab. The receptors come from a woman aged 25 to 39 with progressive multifocal leukoencephalopathy.

The rearrangement links TRBV5-6 to TRBJ2-3, with D maybe TRBD1 (7 bases). The germline V gene encodes CDR1 SGHDT and CDR2 YYEEEE. This CDR3 is 15 amino acids long. The V end was cut by 2 bases, the J end by 0 bases, with 10 bases between. The DNA of the CDR3 is TGTGCCAGCAGCTTCAGGGGGGCTAGCACAGATACGCAGTATTTT. Residues: CASSFRGASTDTQYF.

This CDR3 is CASSLVQGNSPLHF. The CDR3 DNA sequence: TGTGCCAGCAGCTTAGTACAGGGGAATTCACCCCTCCACTTT. The J gene is TRBJ1-6, the V gene TRBV7-9; 7 bases fit TRBD1. Germline V gene lookup returns CDR1 SEHNR and CDR2 FQNEAQ (reference sequence). The CDR3 runs 14 residues. V shed 1 base, J shed 7 bases, and the junction held 1 base outside the gene matches. Looking up the rest from reference TRBV7-9 and TRBJ1-6 gives the full variable domain: DTGVSQNPRHKITKRGQNVTFRCDPISEHNRLYWYRQTLGQGPEFLTYFQNEAQLEKSRLLSDRFSAERPKGSFSTLEIQRTEQGDSAMYLCASSLVQGNSPLHFGNGTRLTVT.

The chain is built from TRBV28 and TRBJ2-1, with 8 bases identical to TRBD1. The V gene end was trimmed by 3 bases and the J gene end by 3 bases; junction bases not matched to a gene: 4. CDR3 size: 15 residues. Germline V gives CDR1 MDHEN, CDR2 SYDVKM. This CDR3 reads CASSLGGTGYNEQFF. Written as DNA, the CDR3 is TGTGCCAGCAGTTTGGGTGGGACAGGCTACAATGAGCAGTTCTTC.

The chain uses TRBV6-5 and TRBJ1-1, with D hard to call. This CDR3 is built from 13 residues. The germline gives CDR1 MNHEY, CDR2 SVGAGI. V dropped 2 bases and J dropped 3 bases, with 7 bases sitting between them. The CDR3 coding sequence is TGTGCCAGCAGTTACGGATCCGACACTGAAGCTTTCTTT. Amino acids: CASSYGSDTEAFF.

The chain recombines TRBV7-9 with TRBJ2-1; possible D gene TRBD2, 6 bases. The germline V gene has CDR1 SEHNR and CDR2 FQNEAQ (reference sequence). The ends were cut back, 5 bases at V and 14 bases at J, with 13 bases in the middle. This CDR3 is built from 11 residues. The CDR3 is CASSTLEREFF. The CDR3 DNA follows: TGTGCCAGCAGCACCTTGGAGCGGGAGTTCTTC.

This clone is a singleton in its sample. The CDR3 sequence is CASSKPSQNRKTYGYTF. The CDR3 DNA reads TGCGCCAGCAGCAAGCCCTCCCAGAACCGAAAGACCTATGGCTACACCTTC. The chain combines TRBV4-1 with TRBJ1-2, with unresolved D. The CDR3 runs 17 residues. Per germline, CDR1 MGHRA and CDR2 YSYEKL. The V end lost 5 bases, the J end lost 4 bases, and 23 bases lay between the germline ends.

The gene calls are TRBV18 and TRBJ2-2; 9 bases agree with TRBD1. This CDR3 is built from 15 residues. From germline, CDR1 is KGHSH and CDR2 LQKENI. The ends lost 5 bases at V and 4 bases at J; junction bases unmatched: 5. The CDR3 sequence: CASSTDRGPTGELFF. The CDR3 coding sequence is TGTGCCAGCTCAACGGACAGGGGACCCACCGGGGAGCTGTTTTTT.

This chain connects TRBV5-4 to TRBJ2-1; unclear D gene. The CDR3 extends over 11 amino acids. CDR1 is SGHNT and CDR2 is YYREEE in the germline V gene (reference sequence). Trimming pared 4 bases from V and 10 bases from J, leaving 9 bases between. Here the CDR3 DNA reads TGTGCCAGCAGCCGGGCTAACGAGCAGTTCTTC. Protein: CASSRANEQFF.

This sequence joins TRBV7-3 and TRBJ1-6; no clear D. Trimming cost V 4 bases and J 9 bases, with 10 bases left between them. The CDR3 runs to 13 residues. Germline CDR1 reads SGHTA; CDR2 reads FQGTGA. The CDR3 protein is CASSSNPGSPLHF. DNA for the CDR3: TGTGCCAGCAGCTCTAACCCGGGTTCACCCCTCCACTTT.

J is TRBJ2-3 and V is TRBV5-4, with D perhaps TRBD2 (6 bases). The CDR3 is 13 residues long. Trimming pared 0 bases from V and 9 bases from J, leaving 11 bases between. From germline, CDR1 is SGHNT and CDR2 YYREEE (reference sequence). This CDR3 is CASSLVGGYTQYF. CDR3 bases: TGTGCCAGCAGCTTGGTGGGGGGTTACACGCAGTATTTT. Full variable domain (missing parts from reference TRBV5-4 and TRBJ2-3): ETGVTQSPTHLIKTRGQQVTLRCSSQSGHNTVSWYQQALGQGPQFIFQYYREEENGRGNFPPRFSGLQFPNYSSELNVNALELDDSALYLCASSLVGGYTQYFGPGTRLTVL.

The DNA of the CDR3 is TGTGCCAGTAGTATCTCTTTAGGCAATGAGCAGTTCTTC. Protein: CASSISLGNEQFF. This chain joins TRBV19 and TRBJ2-1; D is unclear. CDR3 length equals 13 residues. V lost 3 bases and J lost 6, with 9 bases in between. Germline loops: CDR1 LNHDA, CDR2 SQIVND (reference sequence).

This clone has more than one count but fewer than ten. DNA of the CDR3: TGTGCCAGCAGCTCCAGGGGGGGGTCCTACGAGCAGTACTTC. It translates to CASSSRGGSYEQYF. The chain employs TRBV11-2 and TRBJ2-7; perhaps D is TRBD1 or TRBD2 (7 bases each). The V end was cut by 4 bases, the J end by 1 base, with 11 bases between. The CDR3 runs to 14 residues. Germline V gives CDR1 SGHAT, CDR2 FQNNGV.

This clone was counted a single time. This rearrangement joins TRBV4-2 to TRBJ2-7; no clear D gene. This CDR3 has 14 residues. Germline V gene sequence: CDR1 LGHNA, CDR2 YNFKEQ. The ends were cut back, 0 bases at V and 3 bases at J, with 9 bases in the middle. CDR3 in DNA: TGTGCCAGCAGCCAAGAGGCGCGGATCTACGAGCAGTACTTC. It encodes CASSQEARIYEQYF.

The V call is TRBV19, the J call TRBJ1-2; D gene uncertain. Germline V gene lookup returns CDR1 LNHDA and CDR2 SQIVND (reference sequence). Trimming removed 2 bases from V and 8 bases from J, with 12 bases in between. CDR3 length equals 13 residues. In DNA form, the CDR3 reads TGTGCCAGTAGTATAAAGCTACGAGAGGGCTACACCTTC. Encoded protein: CASSIKLREGYTF.

The chain joins TRBV9 to TRBJ1-6, with D perhaps TRBD1 (6 bases). Trimming cost V 3 bases and J 10 bases, with 17 bases left between them. CDR3 length: 15 amino acids. Germline CDR1 and CDR2: SGDLS and YYNGEE. The CDR3 sequence is CASSAEEGVGSPLHF. CDR3 in DNA: TGTGCCAGCAGCGCCGAGGAGGGGGTCGGATCACCCCTCCACTTT.

This rearrangement joins TRBV7-6 to TRBJ1-3, with 7 bases fitting TRBD1. Trimming cost V 1 base and J 2 bases; bases outside gene matches: 8. The CDR3 extends over 17 amino acids. Germline CDR1 SGHVS, CDR2 FNYEAQ. The CDR3, as DNA: TGTGCCAGCAGCTTAGGGACAGGCCGGGGGGCTGGAAACACCATATATTTT. It specifies CASSLGTGRGAGNTIYF.

The rearrangement uses TRBV10-1 and TRBJ1-3; D remains ambiguous. V was trimmed by 4 bases and J by 0 bases, leaving 4 bases between them. This CDR3 is built from 13 residues. From germline, CDR1 is WNHNN and CDR2 SYGVQD (reference sequence). CDR3 coding DNA: TGCGCCAGCAGTGTGCGCTCTGGAAACACCATATATTTT. Protein: CASSVRSGNTIYF.

The chain has TRBV29-1 and TRBJ2-7; 11 nucleotides line up with TRBD2. J was trimmed by 2 bases and V by 3 bases; bases with no gene match: 15. The CDR3 is 18 residues long. Germline values: CDR1 SQVTM, CDR2 ANQGSEA. The CDR3 bases are TGCAGCGTTGACCCTGGGGGACTAGCGGTTATTGGGGCCTACGAGCAGTACTTC. The encoded protein is CSVDPGGLAVIGAYEQYF.

This clone has a single count. A junction boundary mismatches the germline segment, possibly from a read error. The V call is TRBV6-5, the J call TRBJ1-4; unclear D gene. The CDR3 contains 15 residues. Germline CDR1 reads MNHEY; CDR2 reads SVGAGI. In DNA, the CDR3 is TGTGCCGGCAGTTACTTCGGCAGCCAAAATGAAAAACTGTTTTTT. It specifies CAGSYFGSQNEKLFF.

V usage is TRBV5-4 and J usage is TRBJ1-1; perhaps TRBD1 as D (6 bases). The V end lost 2 bases, the J end lost 5 bases, and 13 bases lay between the germline ends. From germline, CDR1 is SGHNT and CDR2 YYREEE (reference sequence). The CDR3 has 14 amino acids. The DNA for the CDR3 is TGTGCCAGCAGCTTTATAGGGGGGGCAACTGAAGCTTTCTTT. Protein sequence: CASSFIGGATEAFF.

The chain employs TRBV30 and TRBJ1-4, with D perhaps TRBD1 (6 bases). CDR1 and CDR2 (germline): GTSNPN, SVGIG (reference sequence). V was pared by 3 bases and J by 0 bases, with 11 bases between. The CDR3 covers 15 residues. The CDR3, as DNA: TGTGCCTGGAGGGGGGGCCCGGCAACTAATGAAAAACTGTTTTTT. Its translation is CAWRGGPATNEKLFF.

This clone was detected once. The chain couples TRBV30 to TRBJ1-6; D is ambiguous. The germline gives CDR1 GTSNPN, CDR2 SVGIG (reference sequence). V dropped 0 bases and J dropped 10 bases, with 7 bases sitting between them. The CDR3 length is 12 residues. The CDR3 DNA reads as TGTGCCTGGAGTGTAGACACCTCACCCCTCCACTTT. As protein: CAWSVDTSPLHF.

The chain combines TRBV18 with TRBJ1-5, with D possibly TRBD1 on 5 matching bases. Per the germline V gene, CDR1 is KGHSH and CDR2 is LQKENI. The ends were cut back, 3 bases at V and 5 bases at J, with 8 bases in the middle. The CDR3 is made up of 13 amino acids. CDR3 residues: CASSPGEDQPQHF. The CDR3 DNA reads TGTGCCAGCTCACCGGGGGAGGATCAGCCCCAGCATTTT.